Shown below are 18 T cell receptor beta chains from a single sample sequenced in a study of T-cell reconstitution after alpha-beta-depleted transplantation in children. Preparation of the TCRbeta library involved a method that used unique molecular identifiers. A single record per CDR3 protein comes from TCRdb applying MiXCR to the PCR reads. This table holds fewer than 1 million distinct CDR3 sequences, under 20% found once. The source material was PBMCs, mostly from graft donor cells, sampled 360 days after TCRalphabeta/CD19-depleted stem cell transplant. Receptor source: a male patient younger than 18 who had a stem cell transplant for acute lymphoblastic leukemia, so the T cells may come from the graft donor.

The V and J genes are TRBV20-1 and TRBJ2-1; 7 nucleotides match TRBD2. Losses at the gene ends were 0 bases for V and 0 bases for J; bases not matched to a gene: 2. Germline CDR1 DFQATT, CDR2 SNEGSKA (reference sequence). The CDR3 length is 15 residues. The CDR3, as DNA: TGCAGTGCTAGAGATTGGGGGGGCTCCTACAATGAGCAGTTCTTC. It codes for CSARDWGGSYNEQFF.

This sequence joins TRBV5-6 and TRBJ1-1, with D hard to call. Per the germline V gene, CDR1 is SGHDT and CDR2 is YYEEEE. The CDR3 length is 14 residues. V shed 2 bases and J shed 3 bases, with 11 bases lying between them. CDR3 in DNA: TGTGCCAGCAGCTTTTTGCCAGGACACACTGAAGCTTTCTTT. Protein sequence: CASSFLPGHTEAFF.

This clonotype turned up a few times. CDR3 residues: CASSILGVANYGYTF. DNA for the CDR3: TGTGCCAGTAGTATACTCGGGGTGGCTAACTATGGCTACACCTTC. The chain recombines TRBV19 with TRBJ1-2; D gene ambiguous. V was cut by 2 bases and J by 0 bases, with 10 bases left in between. CDR3 length equals 15 residues. Germline V lookup: CDR1 LNHDA, CDR2 SQIVND (reference sequence).

The CDR3 DNA reads TGTGCCAGCAGCGGCCCTTCCACAGATACGCAGTATTTT. It is translated as CASSGPSTDTQYF. The V and J genes are TRBV7-8 and TRBJ2-3; no definite D call. V lost 5 bases, J lost 2 bases, and 8 bases lay in between. CDR3 length: 13 residues. In germline, CDR1 is SGHVS, CDR2 FQNEAQ.

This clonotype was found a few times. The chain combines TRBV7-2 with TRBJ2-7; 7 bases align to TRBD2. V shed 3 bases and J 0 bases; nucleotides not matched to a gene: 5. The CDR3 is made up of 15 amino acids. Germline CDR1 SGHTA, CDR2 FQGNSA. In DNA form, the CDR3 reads TGTGCCAGCAGCTTCGAAGCGGGGAACTCCTACGAGCAGTACTTC. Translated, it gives CASSFEAGNSYEQYF.

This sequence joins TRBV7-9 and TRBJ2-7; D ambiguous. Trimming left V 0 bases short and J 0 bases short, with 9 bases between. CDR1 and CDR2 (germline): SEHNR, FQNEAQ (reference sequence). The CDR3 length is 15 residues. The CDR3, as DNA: TGTGCCAGCAGCTTAGCAATCAGGATCTCCTACGAGCAGTACTTC. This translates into CASSLAIRISYEQYF.

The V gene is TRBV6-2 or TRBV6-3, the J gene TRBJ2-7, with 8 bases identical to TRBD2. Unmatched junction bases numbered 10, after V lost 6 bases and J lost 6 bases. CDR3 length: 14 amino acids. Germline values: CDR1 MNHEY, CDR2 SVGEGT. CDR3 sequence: CASRYSGRRAEQYF. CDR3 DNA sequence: TGTGCCAGCAGGTACAGCGGGAGAAGGGCCGAGCAGTACTTC.

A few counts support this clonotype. The CDR3 sequence: CASSLIPGPRSTGANVLTF. CDR3 DNA: TGCGCCAGCAGCTTGATTCCGGGACCGAGATCCACAGGGGCCAACGTCCTGACTTTC. V gene TRBV5-1 combines with J gene TRBJ2-6; the D gene could be TRBD1 or TRBD2 (5 bases each). This CDR3 is 19 amino acids long. V was pared by 1 base and J by 4 bases, with 21 bases between. Germline V gives CDR1 SGHRS, CDR2 YFSETQ. Supplemented by reference TRBV5-1 and TRBJ2-6, the full variable domain reads KAGVTQTPRYLIKTRGQQVTLSCSPISGHRSVSWYQQTPGQGLQFLFEYFSETQRNKGNFPGRFSGRQFSNSRSEMNVSTLELGDSALYLCASSLIPGPRSTGANVLTFGAGSRLTVL.

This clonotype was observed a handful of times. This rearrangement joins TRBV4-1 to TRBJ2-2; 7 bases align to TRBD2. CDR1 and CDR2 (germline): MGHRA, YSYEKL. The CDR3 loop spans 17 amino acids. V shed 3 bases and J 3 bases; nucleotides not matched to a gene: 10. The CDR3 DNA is TGCGCCAGCAGCCAGACCCCTAGCGGAGAATACACCGGGGAGCTGTTTTTT. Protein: CASSQTPSGEYTGELFF.

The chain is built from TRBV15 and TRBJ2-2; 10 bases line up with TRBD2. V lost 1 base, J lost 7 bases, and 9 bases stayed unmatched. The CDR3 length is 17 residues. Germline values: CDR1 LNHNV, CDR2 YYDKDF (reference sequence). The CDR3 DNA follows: TGTGCCACCAGCAGAGTAAAGCGGGAGGGCCGAATCGGGGAGCTGTTTTTT. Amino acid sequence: CATSRVKREGRIGELFF. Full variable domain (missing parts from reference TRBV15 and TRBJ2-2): DAMVIQNPRYQVTQFGKPVTLSCSQTLNHNVMYWYQQKSSQAPKLLFHYYDKDFNNEADTPDNFQSRRPNTSFCFLDIRSPGLGDTAMYLCATSRVKREGRIGELFFGEGSRLTVL.

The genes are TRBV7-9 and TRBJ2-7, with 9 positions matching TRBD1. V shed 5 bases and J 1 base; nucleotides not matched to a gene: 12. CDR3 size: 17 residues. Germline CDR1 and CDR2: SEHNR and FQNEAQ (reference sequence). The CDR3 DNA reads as TGTGCCAGCAGCGCATTCACCGGGACAGGGCCGTCCTACGAGCAGTACTTC. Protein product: CASSAFTGTGPSYEQYF.

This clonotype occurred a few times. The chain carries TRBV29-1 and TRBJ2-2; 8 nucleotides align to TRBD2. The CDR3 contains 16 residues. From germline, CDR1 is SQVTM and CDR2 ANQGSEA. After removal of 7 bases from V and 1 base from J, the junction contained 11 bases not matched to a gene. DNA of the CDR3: TGCAGCGGGAGGGGTGTAGCGGGGAAGAACACCGGGGAGCTGTTTTTT. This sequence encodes CSGRGVAGKNTGELFF.

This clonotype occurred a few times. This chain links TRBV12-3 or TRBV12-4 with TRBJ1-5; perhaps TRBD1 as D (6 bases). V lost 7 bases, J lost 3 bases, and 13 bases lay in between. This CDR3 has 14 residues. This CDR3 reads CASKNQGINQPQHF. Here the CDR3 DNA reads TGTGCCAGCAAGAATCAGGGGATCAATCAGCCCCAGCATTTT.

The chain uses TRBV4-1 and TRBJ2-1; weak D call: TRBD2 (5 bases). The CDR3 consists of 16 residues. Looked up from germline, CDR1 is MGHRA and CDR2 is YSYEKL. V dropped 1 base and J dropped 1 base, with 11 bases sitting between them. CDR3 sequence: CASSQGEIGSYNEQFF. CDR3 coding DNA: TGCGCCAGCAGCCAAGGGGAGATTGGATCCTACAATGAGCAGTTCTTC.

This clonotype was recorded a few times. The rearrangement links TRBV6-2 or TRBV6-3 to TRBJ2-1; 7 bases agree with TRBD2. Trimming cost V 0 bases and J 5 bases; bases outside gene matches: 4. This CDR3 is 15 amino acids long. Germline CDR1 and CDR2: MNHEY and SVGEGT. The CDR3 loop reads CASSYSAGAHNEQFF. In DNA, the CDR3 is TGTGCCAGCAGTTACTCGGCGGGAGCCCACAATGAGCAGTTCTTC.

The CDR3 sequence is CASSQDSGVNEKLFF. The CDR3 nucleotides read TGCGCCAGCAGCCAAGATAGCGGGGTTAATGAAAAACTGTTTTTT. This chain connects TRBV4-1 to TRBJ1-4; D is ambiguous. This CDR3 has 15 residues. V was clipped by 0 bases and J by 4 bases, with 9 bases between them. The germline CDR1 and CDR2 sequences are MGHRA and YSYEKL.

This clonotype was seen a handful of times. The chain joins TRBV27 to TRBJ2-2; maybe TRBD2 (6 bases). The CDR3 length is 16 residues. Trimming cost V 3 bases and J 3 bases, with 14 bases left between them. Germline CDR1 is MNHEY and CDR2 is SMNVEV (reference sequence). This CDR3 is CASSFGLSGYTGELFF. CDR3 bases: TGTGCCAGCAGTTTCGGTCTTAGCGGTTACACCGGGGAGCTGTTTTTT.

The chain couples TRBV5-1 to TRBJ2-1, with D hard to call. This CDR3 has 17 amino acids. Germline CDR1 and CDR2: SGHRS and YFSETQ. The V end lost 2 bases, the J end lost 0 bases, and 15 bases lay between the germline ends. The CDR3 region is CASSFPTRRLSYNEQFF. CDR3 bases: TGCGCCAGCAGCTTCCCGACGCGGCGCCTCTCCTACAATGAGCAGTTCTTC.